This record covers a single TCR beta chain. The CDR3 runs to 12 residues. Trimming left V 1 base short and J 11 bases short, with 9 bases between. Germline V gene lookup returns CDR1 LGHNT and CDR2 FRNRAP. Assay used: immunoSEQ multiplex PCR; TCRdb lists only in-frame clones, some missing. The table includes around 26,000 clones, approximately 78% detected once. This entry belongs to a study of control samples from healthy donors and cancer patients. V and J are TRBV12-5 and TRBJ1-5, with D possibly matching TRBD1 (6 bases). The source is a man aged 60 to 75 with colorectal cancer. The sequenced material came from PBMCs. CDR3 bases: TGTGCTAGTGGTTTGGCACAGGGAGCCCAGCATTTT. This translates into CASGLAQGAQHF.